This T cell receptor beta chain was identified in a study of blood T cell repertoires in COVID-19. Study overall: Sites in the United States, Italy and Spain provided acute and convalescent COVID-19 samples. The analysed material was cDNA or gDNA that came from T cells, B-cell-depleted T cells, or PBMCs.

The authors' processing: How many nucleated cells were present was estimated from reference gene primer amplification. TCRdb's copy holds only in-frame clones and misses some; the assay was immunoSEQ multiplex PCR. V and J calls and clone size follow that table, whereas D and trimming were derived from the DNA. The table includes 250,000 to 350,000 clones, 87% detected once. Germline V lookup: CDR1 SGHKS, CDR2 YYEKEE (reference sequence). This CDR3 has 15 amino acids. Between the trimmed V and J ends, which lost 2 bases and 3 bases, there was a span of 14 bases. This sequence originates from a woman aged 45-65 years who had recovered from COVID-19. The rearrangement uses TRBV5-5 and TRBJ1-1; TRBD1 is a possible D gene (5 bases). Sequenced: peripheral blood. The CDR3 reads CASSFTGWGDTEAFF. The CDR3 DNA sequence: TGTGCCAGCAGCTTTACAGGCTGGGGGGACACTGAAGCTTTCTTT.